The 14 T cell receptor beta chains listed next were all sequenced from one sample in a study of blood T cell repertoires in COVID-19. This table comes from immunoSEQ multiplex PCR, and its TCRdb copy is limited to in-frame clones, with some not included. The sample consists of roughly 250,000 clones, around 86% of them appearing once. Sequenced input: PBMCs or T cells enriched from blood (not recorded which). The receptors were gathered from a woman aged 45 to 65 who had recovered from COVID-19.

In its sample, this clone was seen once. The rearrangement links TRBV9 to TRBJ2-5; TRBD1 agrees at 11 bases. J lost 4 bases, V lost 9 bases, and 8 bases had no gene match. CDR1 and CDR2 from the germline V gene are SGDLS and YYNGEE. CDR3 length: 14 residues. CDR3 sequence (DNA): TGTGCCACGTCCACCGGGACAGGGGGAGAGACCCAGTACTTC. This codes for CATSTGTGGETQYF.

This sequence joins TRBV6-5 and TRBJ1-5, with D tentatively TRBD1 (6 bases). Trimming removed 6 bases from V and 3 bases from J, with 15 bases in between. This CDR3 comprises 15 residues. Germline CDR1 and CDR2: MNHEY and SVGAGI. CDR3 sequence: CASRRYRDANQPQHF. The CDR3 DNA reads as TGTGCCAGCAGGAGATACAGGGATGCCAATCAGCCCCAGCATTTT.

This chain joins TRBV2 and TRBJ2-1; possibly TRBD2 for D (5 bases). Germline V CDR1 and CDR2: SNHLY, FYNNEI. This CDR3 contains 13 residues. Trimming shortened V by 7 bases and J by 8 bases, and 15 bases separated the two germline ends. The CDR3 loop reads CASTTLPGDEQFF. The CDR3 region has the DNA TGTGCCAGCACCACACTCCCCGGGGATGAGCAGTTCTTC.

The chain is built from TRBV30 and TRBJ1-1; 7 bases map to TRBD1. With 5 bases clipped from V and 4 bases from J, the junction kept 10 bases outside the gene matches. This CDR3 is 14 amino acids long. CDR1 is GTSNPN, CDR2 SVGIG, per germline (reference sequence). The CDR3 DNA reads as TGTGCCTGGGAACAGGGGAATGGAGTCACTGAAGCTTTCTTT. Its translation: CAWEQGNGVTEAFF. Full variable domain (outside the CDR3, taken from reference TRBV30 and TRBJ1-1): SQTIHQWPATLVQPVGSPLSLECTVEGTSNPNLYWYRQAAGRGLQLLFYSVGIGQISSEVPQNLSASRPQDRQFILSSKKLLLSDSGFYLCAWEQGNGVTEAFFGQGTRLTVV.

The rearrangement uses TRBV21-1 and TRBJ2-7; the D call in the table, TRBD2, was not verified against the DNA. TRBV21-1 is marked as a pseudogene. The CDR3 has 17 amino acids. The CDR3 DNA reads TGTGCCAGCGGCCCGGGACTAGCTAGCTTAAACTCCTACGAGCAGTACTTC. Translated: CASGPGLASLNSYEQYF.

This rearrangement joins TRBV28 to TRBJ2-1, with 10 bases lining up with TRBD2. The CDR3 is 14 residues long. J was trimmed by 9 bases and V by 2 bases; bases with no gene match: 4. The germline gives CDR1 MDHEN, CDR2 SYDVKM. CDR3 sequence reads: CASSLLAGAVEQFF. CDR3 sequence (DNA): TGTGCCAGCAGTTTACTAGCGGGAGCCGTTGAGCAGTTCTTC.

V usage is TRBV5-1 and J usage is TRBJ1-4, with 8 bases aligning to TRBD1. Germline CDR1 reads SGHRS; CDR2 reads YFSETQ. The V and J ends lost 2 bases and 11 bases, in that order; junction bases with no gene match: 11. This CDR3 is built from 15 residues. CDR3 loop: CASSFSGQGSEKLFF. In DNA, the CDR3 is TGCGCCAGCAGCTTTTCCGGACAGGGAAGTGAGAAACTGTTTTTT.

The V gene is TRBV4-2, the J gene TRBJ2-3; D possibly corresponds to TRBD2 (5 bases). Trimming took 7 bases from V and 1 from J, leaving 9 bases between them. The CDR3 covers 13 residues. Germline V gene sequence: CDR1 LGHNA, CDR2 YNFKEQ. The CDR3 bases are TGTGCCAGCAACAGAGGGCGCACAGATACGCAGTATTTT. It is translated as CASNRGRTDTQYF.

The chain uses TRBV4-2 and TRBJ2-1; 7 bases are shared with TRBD2. Germline V gives CDR1 LGHNA, CDR2 YNFKEQ. This CDR3 spans 17 amino acids. V was clipped by 1 base and J by 4 bases; unmatched bases: 10. Here the CDR3 reads CASSQGVSGRVYNEQFF. The CDR3, as DNA: TGTGCCAGCAGCCAAGGTGTTAGCGGGCGTGTGTACAATGAGCAGTTCTTC.

This chain connects TRBV24-1 to TRBJ2-1; D may be TRBD2 (7 bases). From germline, CDR1 is KGHDR and CDR2 SFDVKD. V dropped 3 bases and J dropped 3 bases, with 14 bases sitting between them. This CDR3 contains 16 residues. The CDR3, as DNA: TGTGCCACCAGTGATCTCCGGGGGGCGAACTACAATGAGCAGTTCTTC. The encoded protein is CATSDLRGANYNEQFF.

The chain joins TRBV12-5 to TRBJ2-2; possible D gene TRBD2, 6 bases. CDR3 length: 16 residues. Trimming left V 5 bases short and J 7 bases short, with 20 bases between. In germline, CDR1 is LGHNT, CDR2 FRNRAP. This chain's CDR3 is CASGRNPGLSYGELFF. CDR3 DNA sequence: TGTGCTAGTGGTCGAAATCCGGGACTTTCGTACGGGGAGCTGTTTTTT. Full variable domain (remainder filled in from reference TRBV12-5 and TRBJ2-2): DARVTQTPRHKVTEMGQEVTMRCQPILGHNTVFWYRQTMMQGLELLAYFRNRAPLDDSGMPKDRFSAEMPDATLATLKIQPSEPRDSAVYFCASGRNPGLSYGELFFGEGSRLTVL.

The chain has TRBV28 and TRBJ1-1; 7 nucleotides match TRBD1. V lost 8 bases and J lost 1; bases outside the gene matches: 1. The CDR3 contains 12 residues. Per germline, CDR1 MDHEN and CDR2 SYDVKM. DNA of the CDR3: TGTGCCAGCTACAGGGGGAACACTGAAGCTTTCTTT. It codes for CASYRGNTEAFF.

This rearrangement joins TRBV5-6 to TRBJ2-1; TRBD1 is a possible D gene (6 bases). CDR1 SGHDT and CDR2 YYEEEE come from the germline V gene. Trimming stripped 2 bases from V and 9 bases from J, with 18 bases between. This CDR3 has 15 amino acids. The CDR3, as DNA: TGTGCCAGCAGCTTTAGGACAGCGGTTAGGGGTGAGCAGTTCTTC. It encodes CASSFRTAVRGEQFF.

Turning to this clone: At one boundary the junction diverges from the germline segment, which might be a read error. The chain couples TRBV7-7 to TRBJ2-3, with TRBD2 identical over 13 bases. The CDR3 is made up of 16 amino acids. Germline CDR1 SSHAT, CDR2 FNYEAQ (reference sequence). In nucleotides, the CDR3 is TGTGCTAGCAGCGTAGGACTAGCGGGAGCGTCAGATACGCAGTATTTT. Translated, it gives CASSVGLAGASDTQYF.